Listed below are T cell receptor beta chains from one sample, sequenced in a study of blood T cell repertoires in COVID-19. Sequenced by immunoSEQ multiplex PCR; TCRdb stores in-frame clones only, minus some. Of 90,000 to 140,000 clones listed, roughly 80% were seen once; the top ten hold 15% to 20%. Sequences were obtained from peripheral blood. These receptors all stem from a woman between 70 and 85 years old with acute or convalescent COVID-19. Each CDR3 is given with its conserved first and last residue. D genes are given only for firm matches. Not every row has a clone size; where given, it reads once, few, many or a size class.

J	V	D	size	DNA	CDR3
TRBJ2-7	TRBV2	TRBD2	few	TGTGCCAGCAGTCCTGTGACTAGCGGATCTACTCAGCAGTACTTC	CASSPVTSGSTQQYF
TRBJ1-2	TRBV28	-	-	TGTGCCAGCAGTGAGGGCGGCAACTATGGCTACACCTTC	CASSEGGNYGYTF
TRBJ1-2	TRBV27	TRBD1	once	TGTGCCAGCAGTCGAAGGACAGGGAACGGCTACACCTTC	CASSRRTGNGYTF
TRBJ1-3	TRBV6-1	TRBD1	once	TGTGCCAGCAGTGCCGCCTCGGGACAGGGCTCTGGAAACACCATATATTTT	CASSAASGQGSGNTIYF
TRBJ1-2	TRBV7-9	-	-	TGTGCCAGCAGCTTGCGGGACCCGACCTATGGCTACACCTTC	CASSLRDPTYGYTF
TRBJ2-3	TRBV5-1	TRBD1	-	TGCGCCAGCAGCTTGGGACAGGGGGCCCTGGGCACAGATACGCAGTATTTT	CASSLGQGALGTDTQYF
TRBJ1-3	TRBV6-4	TRBD1	few	TGTGCCAGCACCAAAACAGGGGGTCGTTGGAACACCATATATTTT	CASTKTGGRWNTIYF
TRBJ2-7	TRBV30	TRBD2	-	TGTGCCCATGAGAGGCGGGGGGCTTCCTACGAGCAGTACTTC	CAHERRGASYEQYF
TRBJ2-7	TRBV5-5	TRBD1	-	TGTGCCAGCACGTCCCGGGACAGGGCCCCAGCCTACGAGCAGTACTTC	CASTSRDRAPAYEQYF
TRBJ1-1	TRBV5-1	-	once	TGCGCCAGCAGCTTGACACAGGCGAACACTGAAGCTTTCTTT	CASSLTQANTEAFF
TRBJ1-6	TRBV7-8	-	-	TGTGCCAGCAGCTTAGCATCGGATTCACCCCTCCACTTT	CASSLASDSPLHF
TRBJ1-2	TRBV16	-	-	TGTGCCAGCAGCCAATTAGGGGTACGCTATGGCTACACCTTC	CASSQLGVRYGYTF
TRBJ2-5	TRBV2	TRBD2	-	TGTGCCAGCAGTGGGACTAGCGGGGGTGGGACCCAGTACTTC	CASSGTSGGGTQYF
TRBJ2-1	TRBV5-5	TRBD1	-	TGTGCCAGCAGCTTGGGGGGACAGGGGACTCATGAGCAGTTCTTC	CASSLGGQGTHEQFF
TRBJ2-2	TRBV7-6	TRBD1	-	TGTGCCAGCAGCCTACCAGGGGGAATCGGGGAGCTGTTTTTT	CASSLPGGIGELFF
TRBJ1-1	TRBV19	TRBD1	-	TGTGCCAGTAGGCGACAGGGAAACATGAACACTGAAGCTTTCTTT	CASRRQGNMNTEAFF
TRBJ2-7	TRBV5-1	TRBD2	-	TGCGCCAGTTTGAGCGGTTGGGTGGGCCGGGGGGGGGAGCAGTACTTC	CASLSGWVGRGGEQYF
TRBJ2-2	TRBV6-5	-	-	TGTGCCAGCAGGGAGGCCGGGGAGCTGTTTTTT	CASREAGELFF
TRBJ2-5	TRBV6-5	-	-	TGTGCCAGCAGTTACGCCGGACAGCCCCAAGAGACCCAGTACTTC	CASSYAGQPQETQYF
TRBJ1-6	TRBV4-1	TRBD1	-	TGCGCCAGCAGCCAAACTCCGGGACAGGGAAATTCACCCCTCCACTTT	CASSQTPGQGNSPLHF
TRBJ2-7	TRBV12-3/TRBV12-4	-	-	TGTGCCAGCAGTACTGGACAGAAGTACGAGCAGTACTTC	CASSTGQKYEQYF
TRBJ2-7	TRBV28	-	-	TGTGCCAGCGGTGGGGCTCCCTACAGCGAGCAGTACTTC	CASGGAPYSEQYF
TRBJ2-1	TRBV5-1	-	-	TGCGCCAGCAGCGCCAGACCGGGGAATGAGCAGTTCTTC	CASSARPGNEQFF